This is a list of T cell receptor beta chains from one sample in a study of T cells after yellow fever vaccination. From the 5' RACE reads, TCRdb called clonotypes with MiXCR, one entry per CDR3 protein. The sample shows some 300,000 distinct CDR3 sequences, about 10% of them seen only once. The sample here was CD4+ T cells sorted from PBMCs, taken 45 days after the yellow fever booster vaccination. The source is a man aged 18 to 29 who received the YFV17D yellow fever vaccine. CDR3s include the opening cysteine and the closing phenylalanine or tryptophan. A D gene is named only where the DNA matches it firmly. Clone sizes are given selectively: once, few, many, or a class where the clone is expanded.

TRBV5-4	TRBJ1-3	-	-	TGTGCCAGCAGCGGGGGCGGCACAGGAGGAAACACCATATATTTT	CASSGGGTGGNTIYF
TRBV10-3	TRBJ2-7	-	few	TGTGCCATCAGTACGACAGAGACCTACGAGCAGTACTTC	CAISTTETYEQYF
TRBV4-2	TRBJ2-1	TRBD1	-	TGTGCCAGCAGCCCGCCGGGACAGGGCTCCTACAATGAGCAGTTCTTC	CASSPPGQGSYNEQFF
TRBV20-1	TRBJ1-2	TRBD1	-	TGCAGTGCTTCGGACAGGGGACCCAATGGGGGCTACACCTTC	CSASDRGPNGGYTF
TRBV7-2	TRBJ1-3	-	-	TGTGCCAGCAGCTTAAGTCTTTCGAGCTCTGGAAACACCATATATTTT	CASSLSLSSSGNTIYF
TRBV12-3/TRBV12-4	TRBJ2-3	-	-	TGTGCCAGCCATGGGGACCCACCCCTACCAGATACGCAGTATTTT	CASHGDPPLPDTQYF
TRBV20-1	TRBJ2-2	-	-	TGCAGTGCTAGAGACCCCAAACGGCGGGCGGAGGCCGGGGAGCTGTTTTTT	CSARDPKRRAEAGELFF
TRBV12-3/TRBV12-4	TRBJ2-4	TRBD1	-	TGTGCCAGCAGTTTAGGTTCAGGCAGGGGGTCAAACATTCAGTACTTC	CASSLGSGRGSNIQYF
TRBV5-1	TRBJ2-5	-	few	TGCGCCAGCAGCTTGGCCGCAGACCTAGATGGAGAGACCCAGTACTTC	CASSLAADLDGETQYF
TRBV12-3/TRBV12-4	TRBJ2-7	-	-	TGTGCCAGCAGTCCGTACCTTACCACCTACGAGCAGTACTTC	CASSPYLTTYEQYF
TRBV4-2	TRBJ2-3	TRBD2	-	TGTGCCAGCAGCCAAGACCGGCGGGGGGTACTCACAGATACGCAGTATTTT	CASSQDRRGVLTDTQYF
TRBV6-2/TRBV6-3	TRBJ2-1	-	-	TGTGCCAGCACCCCGTCCGGTAGCTCCTACAATGAGCAGTTCTTC	CASTPSGSSYNEQFF
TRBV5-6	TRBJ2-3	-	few	TGTGCCAGCAGCTTGGGGGGGTCCTCGAATTTT	CASSLGGSSNF
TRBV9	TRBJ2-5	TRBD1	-	TGTGCCAGCAGCCGGGGGGGACAGGGGGCAGAGACCCAGTACTTC	CASSRGGQGAETQYF
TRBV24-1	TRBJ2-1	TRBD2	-	TGTGCCACCAGTGACAGCGGGGGGCCGAGCTCCTACAATGAGCAGTTCTTC	CATSDSGGPSSYNEQFF
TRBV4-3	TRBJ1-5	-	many	TGCGCCAGCAGCCAAGATCTGCAAGCCAATCAGCCCCAGCATTTT	CASSQDLQANQPQHF
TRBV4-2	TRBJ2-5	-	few	TGTGCCAGCAGCCAAGATATCGGGACGGCTCAAGAGACCCAGTACTTC	CASSQDIGTAQETQYF
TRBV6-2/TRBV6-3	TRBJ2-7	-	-	TGTGCCAGCATCCCCACAGCGGCGACCTACGAGCAGTACTTC	CASIPTAATYEQYF
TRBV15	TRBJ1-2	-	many	TGTGCCACCAGCAGACCACCGGACACCCACAACTTCTTC	CATSRPPDTHNFF
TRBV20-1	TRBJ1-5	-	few	TGCAGTGCTAGAGATGAGGGGAGACAGGCTAGCAATCAGCCCCAGCATTTT	CSARDEGRQASNQPQHF
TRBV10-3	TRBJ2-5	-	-	TGTGCCATCAGTGTAGAGACGTCGAAAGAGACCCAGTACTTC	CAISVETSKETQYF
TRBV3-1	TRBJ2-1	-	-	TGTGCCAGCAGCCAGAGGGTATCGAACAATGAGCAGTTCTTC	CASSQRVSNNEQFF
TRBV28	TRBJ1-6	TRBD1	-	TGTGCCAGCAGTTTCCCCTCGGGGACAGTTAATTCACCCCTCCACTTT	CASSFPSGTVNSPLHF
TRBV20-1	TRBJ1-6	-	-	TGCAGTGCCCGGTGGTCTCCCGGTTCACCCCTCCACTTT	CSARWSPGSPLHF
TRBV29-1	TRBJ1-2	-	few	TGCAGCGTTGTGGTCTTAGGACAGCATCGTGGTGGCTACACCTTC	CSVVVLGQHRGGYTF
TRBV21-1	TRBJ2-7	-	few	TGTGCCAGCAGACCCAGGGGGGCCCGCTCCTACGAGCAGTACTTC	CASRPRGARSYEQYF
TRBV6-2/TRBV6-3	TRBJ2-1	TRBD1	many	TGTGCCAGTATGGGACAGACAGTCAATGAGCAGTTCTTC	CASMGQTVNEQFF
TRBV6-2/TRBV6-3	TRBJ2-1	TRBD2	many	TGTGCCAGCAGTCCTGGGACTAGCGGGGGGGCCGGCTACCTTGAGCAGTTCTTC	CASSPGTSGGAGYLEQFF
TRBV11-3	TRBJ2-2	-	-	TGTGCCAGCACAGGGAGGACCGGGGAGCTGTTTTTT	CASTGRTGELFF
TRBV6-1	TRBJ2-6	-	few	TGTGCCAGCCTCGAGGGGGAGTCTGGGGCCAACGTCCTGACTTTC	CASLEGESGANVLTF
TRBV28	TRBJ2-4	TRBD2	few	TGTGCCAGCAGTTTTTCGGGGGGAAAAAACATTCAGTACTTC	CASSFSGGKNIQYF
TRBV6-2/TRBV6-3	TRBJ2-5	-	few	TGTGCCAGCTCTTCTGGTGGTTGGGAGACCCAGTACTTC	CASSSGGWETQYF
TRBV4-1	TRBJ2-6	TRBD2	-	TGCGCCAGCAGCCAAGGGGAGGGGATCTCTGGGGCCAACGTCCTGACTTTC	CASSQGEGISGANVLTF
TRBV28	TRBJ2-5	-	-	TGTGCCAGCAGTCTGTCCAGGCCTCCACCAGAGACCCAGTACTTC	CASSLSRPPPETQYF
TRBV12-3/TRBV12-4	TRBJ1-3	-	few	TGTGCCAGCAGCGGGCAGGGATACGGAAACACCATATATTTT	CASSGQGYGNTIYF
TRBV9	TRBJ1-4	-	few	TGTGCCAGCAGCGTAGATACCACCGACGAAAAACTGTTTTTT	CASSVDTTDEKLFF
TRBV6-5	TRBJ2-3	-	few	TGTGCCAGCACCCCCCTGAGAGGAGATACGCAGTATTTT	CASTPLRGDTQYF
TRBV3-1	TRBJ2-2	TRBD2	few	TGTGCCAGCAGCCAACAACTAGCGGGGGTTACCGGGGAGCTGTTTTTT	CASSQQLAGVTGELFF
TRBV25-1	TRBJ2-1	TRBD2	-	TGTGCCAGCAGTGAATGGATGCTAGCGGGGGTATATGAGCAGTTCTTC	CASSEWMLAGVYEQFF
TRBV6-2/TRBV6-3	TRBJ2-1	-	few	TGTGCCAGCAGTGGGGCCTTCTCAACGGAGTTCTTC	CASSGAFSTEFF
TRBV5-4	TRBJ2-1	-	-	TGTGCCAGCAGCCCCGGGGGACAAGGGAGCTCCTACAATGAGCAGTTCTTC	CASSPGGQGSSYNEQFF
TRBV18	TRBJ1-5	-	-	TGTGCCAGCTCACCACGGTCGGGCAATCAGCCCCAGCATTTT	CASSPRSGNQPQHF
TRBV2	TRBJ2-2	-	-	TGTGCCAACCGCATATCGAGAGTCACCGGGGAGCTGTTTTTT	CANRISRVTGELFF
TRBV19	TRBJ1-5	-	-	TGTGCCAGTAGTAGGGAGTCGGTCAGGGGAAGATTTCAGCCCCAGCATTTT	CASSRESVRGRFQPQHF
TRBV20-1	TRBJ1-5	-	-	TGCAGTGCTAGAGAACCACGGGGGCAGCCCCAGCATTTT	CSAREPRGQPQHF
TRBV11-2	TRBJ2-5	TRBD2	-	TGTGCCAGCACCGAGACTAGCGGGGAGCATGCGACCCAGTACTTC	CASTETSGEHATQYF
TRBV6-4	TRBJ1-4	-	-	TGTGCCAGCAGTCAGCACAGGCCGCGGGGTGAAAAACTGTTTTTT	CASSQHRPRGEKLFF
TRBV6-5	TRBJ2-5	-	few	TGTGCCAGCAGGGCAGGGGTCGTCGAGACCCAGTACTTC	CASRAGVVETQYF
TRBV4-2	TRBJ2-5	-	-	TGTGCCAGCAGCCAAGATCGCTTAGGCCAAGAGACCCAGTACTTC	CASSQDRLGQETQYF
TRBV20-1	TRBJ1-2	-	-	TGCAGTGCCCCATATAGGCGGGGTTCCTTGACCTATGGCTACACCTTC	CSAPYRRGSLTYGYTF
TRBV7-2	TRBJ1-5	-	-	TGTGCCAGCAGCGCCCCGGGACGAGGGCCCCAGCATTTT	CASSAPGRGPQHF
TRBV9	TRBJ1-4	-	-	TGTGCCAGCAGCGAGACGACGGACATGCCTGAAAAACTGTTTTTT	CASSETTDMPEKLFF
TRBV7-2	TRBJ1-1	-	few	TGTGCCAGCAGCCAAGGGTATAGCACTGAAGCTTTCTTT	CASSQGYSTEAFF
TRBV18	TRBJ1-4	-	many	TGTGCCAGCTTTACTCAGAATAATGAAAAACTGTTTTTT	CASFTQNNEKLFF
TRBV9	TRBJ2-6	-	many	TGTGCCAGCAGCACCAGGACCCTAAGGTCCGGGGCCAACGTCCTGACTTTC	CASSTRTLRSGANVLTF
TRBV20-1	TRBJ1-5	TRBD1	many	TGCAGTGCTTCACAGGGGTCCCGAGTTTGGCAGCCCCAGCATTTT	CSASQGSRVWQPQHF
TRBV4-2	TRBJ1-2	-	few	TGTGCCAGCAGCCCAACGCAGGGGTCCCTCTATGGCTACACCTTC	CASSPTQGSLYGYTF
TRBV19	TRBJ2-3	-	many	TGTGCCAGTGGGGTCCGCGGAGATACGCAGTATTTT	CASGVRGDTQYF
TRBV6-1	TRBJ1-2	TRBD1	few	TGTGCCAGCGTCTGGGACAGGTCGGACTACACCTTC	CASVWDRSDYTF
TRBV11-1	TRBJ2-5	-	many	TGTGCCAGCAGCTTAGCGCTTGGGACCCAGTACTTC	CASSLALGTQYF